Detailed here is one T cell receptor (beta chain). Its antigen is still unknown. The source of the sample is a study of shared clonotypes between healthy human individuals. Study-wide findings and caveats: Rarefaction showed sorted-subset sequencing was incomplete despite large depth.

Naive CD8 cells were CD45RO-negative, positively selected for CCR7, excluding terminally differentiated effector memory CD45RA+ cells. None of the donors, who were healthy HIV-negative adults, had recently had acute infections or vaccinations. Repertoires were generated with immunoSEQ multiplex PCR, while TCRdb's copy carries only in-frame clones and drops some. Altogether 1.5 million to 2.5 million clones are present, around 96% being singletons, with the ten largest covering around 1%. The sample was naive CD8+ T cells sorted from blood. This TCR was sampled from a man aged 18 to 30 in good health.

CDR3 bases: TGCGCCAGCAGCTTAGACAGGGAGGTCTACAATGAGCAGTTCTTC. Protein: CASSLDREVYNEQFF. This chain joins TRBV5-1 and TRBJ2-1, with a tentative D call TRBD1 (7 bases). Looked up from germline, CDR1 is SGHRS and CDR2 is YFSETQ. The CDR3 sequence is 15 residues long. The V gene lost 2 bases and the J gene lost 3 bases, with 12 bases spanning the gap.